The rows below give T cell receptor beta chains drawn from one sample of a study of blood T cell repertoires in COVID-19. TCRdb keeps only in-frame clones here, not all; method: immunoSEQ multiplex PCR. The data contain around 180,000 clones, roughly four fifths of them singletons. Sequencing was done on a sample of peripheral blood. The receptors originated from a woman of 80 years or more with COVID-19, enrolled during active disease. The CDR3 runs from the conserved cysteine through the conserved F or W. The D gene is left open where the match is weak. The size of a clone is reported for some rows only, either as once, few or many, or as a class for expanded clones.

D gene,V gene,clone size,J gene,CDR3 protein,CDR3 DNA
TRBD1,TRBV28,once,TRBJ2-1,CASSLRGQGEFF,TGTGCCAGCAGTTTACGCGGACAGGGGGAGTTCTTC
NA,TRBV6-5,NA,TRBJ2-2,CASRRGWTGELFF,TGTGCCAGCAGACGAGGATGGACCGGGGAGCTGTTTTTT
NA,TRBV30,once,TRBJ1-4,CAWRRGIGGEKLFF,TGTGCCTGGAGGAGGGGGATCGGTGGTGAAAAACTGTTTTTT
NA,TRBV7-2,NA,TRBJ1-5,CASSLSGLTPQHF,TGTGCCAGCAGCTTATCAGGGTTGACGCCCCAGCATTTT
TRBD2,TRBV6-2/TRBV6-3,NA,TRBJ2-7,CASSLLWTSGRGRVYEQYF,TGTGCCAGCAGCCTACTCTGGACTAGCGGGAGGGGAAGGGTTTACGAGCAGTACTTC
TRBD2,TRBV2,few,TRBJ2-5,CASSTGLAGPTQYF,TGTGCCAGCAGTACGGGACTAGCGGGACCCACCCAGTACTTC
NA,TRBV3-1/TRBV3-2,NA,TRBJ1-5,CASSQDEVQPQHF,TGTGCCAGCAGCCAAGATGAGGTTCAGCCCCAGCATTTT
NA,TRBV11-1,NA,TRBJ2-3,CASSLEGTADTQYF,TGTGCCAGCAGCTTGGAGGGTACGGCAGATACGCAGTATTTT
NA,TRBV5-1,NA,TRBJ2-2,CASSLGAVNTGELFF,TGCGCCAGCAGCTTGGGGGCTGTGAACACCGGGGAGCTGTTTTTT
NA,TRBV7-2,NA,TRBJ2-7,CASSSNRGTYEQYF,TGTGCCAGCAGTTCTAATAGGGGCACCTACGAGCAGTACTTC
NA,TRBV11-2,NA,TRBJ1-1,CASTPRGGVNTEAFF,TGTGCCAGCACCCCTCGGGGGGGGGTGAACACTGAAGCTTTCTTT
NA,TRBV5-4,NA,TRBJ2-7,CASSGGGTRGLYEQYF,TGTGCCAGCAGCGGGGGAGGGACCAGGGGGCTCTACGAGCAGTACTTC
TRBD2,TRBV27,NA,TRBJ2-7,CASRRTRASYEQYF,TGTGCCAGCCGGCGGACTAGGGCTTCCTACGAGCAGTACTTC
TRBD1,TRBV5-1,once,TRBJ2-5,CASSRTGGPETQYF,TGCGCCAGCAGCCGTACAGGGGGTCCGGAGACCCAGTACTTC
TRBD1,TRBV9,NA,TRBJ1-2,CASSVGGTGNGYTF,TGTGCCAGCAGCGTAGGAGGGACAGGGAATGGCTACACCTTC
TRBD1,TRBV3-1/TRBV3-2,NA,TRBJ2-1,CASSPTGEAEQFF,TGTGCCAGCAGCCCCACAGGGGAAGCTGAGCAGTTCTTC
TRBD2,TRBV18,NA,TRBJ2-7,CASSHPLIGAGDGEQYF,TGTGCCAGCTCACACCCGCTTATTGGAGCGGGAGACGGCGAGCAGTACTTC
NA,TRBV6-6,NA,TRBJ2-7,CASSYSLTYEQYF,TGTGCCAGCAGTTACTCACTTACCTACGAGCAGTACTTC
TRBD2,TRBV4-1,few,TRBJ2-7,CASSQPGLAAYEQYF,TGCGCCAGCAGCCAACCGGGACTAGCGGCCTACGAGCAGTACTTC
NA,TRBV2,NA,TRBJ2-1,CASSDDRLYRDEQFF,TGTGCCAGCAGCGACGACAGGTTATACCGTGATGAGCAGTTCTTC
NA,TRBV14,few,TRBJ2-5,CASSRELPPEGTQYF,TGTGCCAGCAGCCGTGAACTGCCTCCAGAGGGGACCCAGTACTTC
NA,TRBV10-3,NA,TRBJ2-6,CAISEVGDFLVTGANVLTF,TGTGCCATCAGTGAAGTCGGGGATTTTCTGGTAACTGGGGCCAACGTCCTGACTTTC
TRBD1,TRBV4-3,NA,TRBJ1-2,CASSPDRGGYGYTF,TGCGCCAGCAGCCCGGACAGGGGGGGCTATGGCTACACCTTC
NA,TRBV15,NA,TRBJ1-5,CATSQNAGAGQPQHF,TGTGCCACCAGCCAAAATGCAGGGGCTGGGCAGCCCCAGCATTTT
NA,TRBV19,NA,TRBJ2-1,CASSIGTGSDEQFF,TGTGCCAGTAGTATCGGGACTGGGAGCGATGAGCAGTTCTTC
TRBD1,TRBV7-9,NA,TRBJ2-5,CASSPRQGAETQYF,TGTGCCAGCAGCCCCCGACAGGGAGCAGAGACCCAGTACTTC
TRBD1,TRBV9,NA,TRBJ2-1,CASSVDRGLSSYNEQFF,TGTGCCAGCAGCGTCGACAGGGGTCTTAGCTCCTACAATGAGCAGTTCTTC
TRBD1,TRBV7-2,NA,TRBJ2-2,CASSLVQGASGELFF,TGTGCCAGCAGCTTAGTACAGGGGGCTAGCGGGGAGCTGTTTTTT
TRBD1,TRBV18,NA,TRBJ2-7,CASSPGQSYEQYF,TGTGCCAGCTCACCGGGACAGTCCTACGAGCAGTACTTC
NA,TRBV6-2/TRBV6-3,NA,TRBJ2-4,CASSYSKVALAKNIQYF,TGTGCCAGCAGTTACTCGAAGGTAGCGTTAGCCAAAAACATTCAGTACTTC
NA,TRBV5-5,NA,TRBJ2-1,CASSPDQAPISSYNEQFF,TGTGCCAGCAGCCCAGATCAGGCTCCAATTAGCTCCTACAATGAGCAGTTCTTC
TRBD2,TRBV4-2,once,TRBJ2-5,CASSPTSGGSWETQYF,TGTGCCAGCAGCCCGACTAGCGGGGGTTCATGGGAGACCCAGTACTTC
TRBD2,TRBV6-2/TRBV6-3,NA,TRBJ2-2,CASSKGLLQTGELFF,TGTGCCAGCAGTAAGGGACTACTTCAAACCGGGGAGCTGTTTTTT
NA,TRBV5-1,NA,TRBJ1-1,CASSLIGGGEYTEAFF,TGCGCCAGCAGCTTGATTGGGGGGGGCGAGTACACTGAAGCTTTCTTT
NA,TRBV6-5,NA,TRBJ1-1,CASRRGDTEAFF,TGTGCCAGCAGACGGGGTGACACTGAAGCTTTCTTT
TRBD2,TRBV7-8,NA,TRBJ2-7,CASSPGLATMTDSYEQYF,TGTGCCAGCAGCCCGGGACTAGCAACGATGACAGACTCCTACGAGCAGTACTTC
NA,TRBV4-1,NA,TRBJ2-1,CASSPRGQGGYNEQFF,TGCGCCAGCAGCCCCCGGGGCCAGGGGGGTTACAATGAGCAGTTCTTC
NA,TRBV9,NA,TRBJ1-1,CASSVVTGNGLAFF,TGTGCCAGCAGCGTAGTAACTGGGAATGGACTGGCTTTCTTT
NA,TRBV3-1/TRBV3-2,NA,TRBJ1-5,CASSQDGKASGHRPYSNQPQHF,TGTGCCAGCAGCCAAGATGGGAAGGCATCGGGACACCGCCCCTATAGCAATCAGCCCCAGCATTTT
TRBD2,TRBV27,NA,TRBJ2-7,CASSQNPSGSWYEQYF,TGTGCCAGCAGTCAAAACCCTAGCGGGAGTTGGTACGAGCAGTACTTC